These 10 T cell receptor beta chains share one sample of origin, sequenced in a study of T-cell memory formation after mild COVID-19. Each CDR3 protein gets one entry after TCRdb re-called the 5' RACE reads with MiXCR. Among approximately 250,000 distinct CDR3 sequences, 15% were seen once, and the ten largest hold 2.1%. The sample taken for sequencing was PBMCs or a T cell subset sorted from them (not recorded which). Every receptor here comes from an adult woman who had mild COVID-19 (a few samples of this study predate the infection). Cell type and time point are not known.

This clonotype came up many times. The chain links TRBV7-8 to TRBJ2-7; no definite D call. CDR3 length: 16 amino acids. Trimming took off 0 bases at V and 0 bases at J, with 12 bases between the two ends. From germline, CDR1 is SGHVS and CDR2 FQNEAQ. CDR3 nucleotide sequence: TGTGCCAGCAGCTTAGCGTATAAGAGCAGCTCCTACGAGCAGTACTTC. This gives the protein CASSLAYKSSSYEQYF.

This clonotype was seen more than once but under ten times. The chain carries TRBV5-1 and TRBJ2-3; TRBD2 aligns across 12 bases. This CDR3 has 16 amino acids. The trim removed 2 bases at V and 4 bases at J, leaving 5 bases unmatched. Germline CDR1 and CDR2: SGHRS and YFSETQ. CDR3 DNA: TGCGCCAGCAGCTTACGGACTAGCGGGGATGCAGATACGCAGTATTTT. Protein product: CASSLRTSGDADTQYF. Together with reference TRBV5-1 and TRBJ2-3, the CDR3 gives the full variable domain: KAGVTQTPRYLIKTRGQQVTLSCSPISGHRSVSWYQQTPGQGLQFLFEYFSETQRNKGNFPGRFSGRQFSNSRSEMNVSTLELGDSALYLCASSLRTSGDADTQYFGPGTRLTVL.

The gene calls are TRBV11-3 and TRBJ1-1; unclear D gene. The CDR3 has 15 residues. With 1 base removed from V and 4 bases from J, the gap between germline ends came to 13 bases. The germline V gene encodes CDR1 SGHNT and CDR2 YENEEA. The CDR3 sequence: CASSLAFGRITEAFF. CDR3 nucleotide sequence: TGTGCCAGCAGCTTAGCCTTCGGCAGAATCACTGAAGCTTTCTTT.

The V gene is TRBV4-3, the J gene TRBJ2-5; D gene ambiguous. The CDR3 loop spans 13 amino acids. From germline, CDR1 is LGHNA and CDR2 YSLEER. The ends were cut back, 1 base at V and 10 bases at J, with 13 bases in the middle. CDR3 coding DNA: TGCGCCAGCAGCCAAGTAGCCGGAGATGGCCAGTACTTC. Translated, it gives CASSQVAGDGQYF.

CDR3 DNA: TGTGCCAGCAGCCCCCGGGCCCTTCGCGGGGAGCAGTTCTTC. Translated, it gives CASSPRALRGEQFF. The genes are TRBV3-1 and TRBJ2-1, with D maybe TRBD2 (5 bases). Germline values: CDR1 LGHDT, CDR2 YNNKEL (reference sequence). The length of the CDR3 is 14 residues. Trimming pared 4 bases from V and 10 bases from J, leaving 17 bases between.

The table lists this clonotype with a count of one. The chain carries TRBV6-1 and TRBJ2-4, with 7 bases aligning to TRBD1. In germline, CDR1 is MNHNS, CDR2 SASEGT. The V and J ends lost 11 bases and 1 base, in that order; junction bases with no gene match: 5. The CDR3 consists of 13 residues. The CDR3 DNA sequence: TGTGCCCTTTCGACAGGGGCCAAAAACATTCAGTACTTC. It codes for CALSTGAKNIQYF.

This sequence joins TRBV2 and TRBJ2-4; a possible D gene is TRBD1 (6 bases). The germline CDR1 and CDR2 sequences are SNHLY and FYNNEI. The CDR3 extends over 11 amino acids. V dropped 5 bases and J dropped 8 bases, with 7 bases sitting between them. The DNA of the CDR3 is TGTGCCAGCAGTACAGGGTACATTCAGTACTTC. The encoded protein is CASSTGYIQYF.

V and J are TRBV27 and TRBJ1-5; D ambiguous. CDR1 is MNHEY, CDR2 SMNVEV, per germline (reference sequence). The V end was cut by 8 bases, the J end by 0 bases, with 14 bases between. This CDR3 spans 15 amino acids. The DNA of the CDR3 is TGTGCCAGCCAGGATTACGGAGGTAGCAATCAGCCCCAGCATTTT. Its translation: CASQDYGGSNQPQHF.

This chain joins TRBV19 and TRBJ2-5, with 13 bases fitting TRBD2. CDR1 is LNHDA and CDR2 is SQIVND in the germline V gene (reference sequence). V dropped 6 bases and J dropped 0; count of bases not matched to a gene: 4. This CDR3 has 16 residues. CDR3 sequence: CASSLTSGRYQETQYF. Written as DNA, the CDR3 is TGTGCCAGTAGCCTGACTAGCGGGAGGTACCAAGAGACCCAGTACTTC.

The rearrangement joins TRBV6-2 or TRBV6-3 to TRBJ2-1; TRBD1 aligns across 9 bases. From germline, CDR1 is MNHEY and CDR2 SVGEGT. Trimming removed 7 bases from V and 6 bases from J; junction bases left unmatched: 7. CDR3 length equals 14 residues. This CDR3 is CASKATGGSNEQFF. The CDR3 DNA is TGTGCCAGCAAAGCCACAGGGGGCTCCAATGAGCAGTTCTTC.